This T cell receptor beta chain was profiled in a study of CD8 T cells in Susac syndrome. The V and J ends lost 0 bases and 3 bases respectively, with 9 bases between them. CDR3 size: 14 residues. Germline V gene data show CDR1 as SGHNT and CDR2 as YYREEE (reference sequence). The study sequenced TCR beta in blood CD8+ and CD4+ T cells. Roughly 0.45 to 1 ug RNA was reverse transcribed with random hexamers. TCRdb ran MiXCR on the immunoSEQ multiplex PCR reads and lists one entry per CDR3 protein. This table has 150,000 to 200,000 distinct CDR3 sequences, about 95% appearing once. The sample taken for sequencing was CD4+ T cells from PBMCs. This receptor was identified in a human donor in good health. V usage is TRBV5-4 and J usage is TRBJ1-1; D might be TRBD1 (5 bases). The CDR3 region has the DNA TGTGCCAGCAGCTTGGGTGGGGCTTACACTGAAGCTTTCTTT. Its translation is CASSLGGAYTEAFF.